The 22 T cell receptor beta chains given below trace back to one sample, sequenced in a study of shared clonotypes between healthy human individuals. Only CD45RO-negative cells positively selected for CCR7 counted as naive CD8 cells, so terminally differentiated effector memory CD45RA+ cells were excluded. Sequencing was performed with immunoSEQ multiplex PCR; in TCRdb, only in-frame clones are kept and a portion is missing. The table includes 800,000 or so clones, around 96% detected once. Sequenced: naive CD8+ T cells sorted from blood. These TCRs come from a man aged 30-40 years in good health.

J is TRBJ2-2 and V is TRBV4-1; D is unclear. Trimming cost V 0 bases and J 4 bases, with 15 bases left between them. This CDR3 spans 17 amino acids. Per germline, CDR1 MGHRA and CDR2 YSYEKL. The CDR3 protein is CASSQDRPTFPTGELFF. The CDR3, as DNA: TGCGCCAGCAGCCAAGATCGCCCCACTTTCCCCACCGGGGAGCTGTTTTTT.

This chain links TRBV30 with TRBJ2-2; no reliable D call. CDR3 length equals 15 residues. Trimming took 4 bases from V and 5 from J, leaving 17 bases between them. CDR1 and CDR2 from the germline V gene are GTSNPN and SVGIG (reference sequence). CDR3 loop: CAWNIGVTGTGELFF. The CDR3 nucleotides are TGTGCCTGGAATATCGGAGTAACCGGGACCGGGGAGCTGTTTTTT.

The genes are TRBV2 and TRBJ2-1; D is perhaps TRBD1 (5 bases). The CDR3 runs to 12 residues. V dropped 5 bases and J dropped 8 bases, with 10 bases sitting between them. Germline CDR1 is SNHLY and CDR2 is FYNNEI. This CDR3 reads CASSSWGDEQFF. As DNA, the CDR3 is TGTGCCAGCAGTAGCTGGGGCGATGAGCAGTTCTTC.

The V call is TRBV7-2, the J call TRBJ2-7; TRBD2 matches 15 bases. Trimming at V came to 5 bases and at J to 3 bases, leaving 14 bases not matched to a gene. The CDR3 totals 19 residues. Germline V gene sequence: CDR1 SGHTA, CDR2 FQGNSA. The CDR3 region is CASSPKGLAGGPRDYEQYF. CDR3 bases: TGTGCCAGCAGCCCGAAGGGACTAGCGGGAGGACCCAGGGACTACGAGCAGTACTTC.

The rearrangement joins TRBV4-3 to TRBJ1-1, with D maybe TRBD1 (5 bases). Germline V gene sequence: CDR1 LGHNA, CDR2 YSLEER. There are 13 residues in the CDR3. The V end was cut by 4 bases, the J end by 13 bases, with 19 bases between. The CDR3 here is CASSPGTGVTGFF. In DNA form, the CDR3 reads TGCGCCAGCAGCCCGGGGACCGGGGTAACGGGTTTCTTT.

The rearrangement uses TRBV6-5 and TRBJ2-7; 10 nucleotides agree with TRBD1. The CDR3 has 16 residues. Losses at the gene ends were 2 bases for V and 3 bases for J; bases not matched to a gene: 7. Germline CDR1 MNHEY, CDR2 SVGAGI. The CDR3 sequence: CASSYGAGQGLYEQYF. The CDR3 nucleotides read TGTGCCAGCAGTTACGGCGCGGGACAGGGGCTCTACGAGCAGTACTTC.

The chain is built from TRBV11-2 and TRBJ2-7; D may match TRBD1 or TRBD2 (5 bases each). Trimming took off 7 bases at V and 5 bases at J, with 24 bases between the two ends. The germline V gene has CDR1 SGHAT and CDR2 FQNNGV. This CDR3 contains 16 residues. The CDR3 DNA reads TGTGCCAGCACCGAGGACGGACCTTCGGGACCTGACGAGCAGTACTTC. Translation: CASTEDGPSGPDEQYF.

The chain carries TRBV5-4 and TRBJ1-1; 7 positions match TRBD1. J gave up 0 bases and V 9 bases, and 2 bases lay outside the gene matches. This CDR3 has 12 residues. Looked up from germline, CDR1 is SGHNT and CDR2 is YYREEE (reference sequence). CDR3 protein: CATGQVNTEAFF. The DNA for the CDR3 is TGTGCCACCGGACAGGTGAACACTGAAGCTTTCTTT.

For the CDR3, the DNA is TGTGCCACCAGCGGCACTAGGGTTGATGGCAATGAGCAGTTCTTC. Its protein product is CATSGTRVDGNEQFF. The chain has TRBV15 and TRBJ2-1; D possibly corresponds to TRBD2 (5 bases). The CDR3 contains 15 residues. Deletions cut 5 bases from V and 6 bases from J, with 17 bases between. CDR1 LNHNV and CDR2 YYDKDF come from the germline V gene (reference sequence).

The V gene is TRBV25-1, the J gene TRBJ2-7, with no clear D. In germline, CDR1 is MGHDK, CDR2 SYGVNS. V was trimmed by 5 bases and J by 4 bases, leaving 6 bases between them. The CDR3 contains 11 residues. The CDR3 reads CASSFGYEQYF. The CDR3 DNA reads TGTGCCAGCAGTTTTGGTTACGAGCAGTACTTC.

The rearrangement joins TRBV2 to TRBJ1-5; D might be TRBD1 (5 bases). The CDR3 is 16 residues long. Germline CDR1 is SNHLY and CDR2 is FYNNEI. V was shortened by 2 bases and J by 6 bases, with 17 bases between the two germline ends. CDR3 sequence reads: CASSEKDFRRAQPQHF. In nucleotides, the CDR3 is TGTGCCAGCAGTGAAAAGGATTTTCGCAGGGCTCAGCCCCAGCATTTT.

The chain recombines TRBV13 with TRBJ2-1, with D hard to call. Germline-derived CDR1 and CDR2 are PRHDT and FYEKMQ (reference sequence). The CDR3 is 12 amino acids. Trimming took 5 bases from V and 3 from J, leaving 5 bases between them. The CDR3 here is CASSPHYNEQFF. The CDR3 DNA follows: TGTGCCAGCAGCCCCCACTACAATGAGCAGTTCTTC.

The V and J genes are TRBV7-9 and TRBJ2-2; 9 bases agree with TRBD2. Germline V gene lookup returns CDR1 SEHNR and CDR2 FQNEAQ (reference sequence). The length of the CDR3 is 15 residues. Unmatched junction bases numbered 4, after V lost 2 bases and J lost 6 bases. The CDR3 sequence: CASSLTAGGPGELFF. CDR3 nucleotide sequence: TGTGCCAGCAGCTTAACAGCGGGAGGACCCGGGGAGCTGTTTTTT.

The chain couples TRBV5-5 to TRBJ1-5; 9 nucleotides match TRBD1. From germline, CDR1 is SGHKS and CDR2 YYEKEE (reference sequence). Trimming removed 5 bases from V and 4 bases from J; junction bases left unmatched: 7. The CDR3 length is 15 residues. The CDR3 spells CASRYGTGPNQPQHF. In nucleotides, the CDR3 is TGTGCCAGCAGATACGGGACAGGGCCTAATCAGCCCCAGCATTTT.

In the case of this clone: This CDR3 is also generated by other DNA sequences in the sample. The V call is TRBV10-3, the J call TRBJ2-7, with 7 bases aligning to TRBD1. V lost 0 bases and J lost 5; bases outside the gene matches: 4. The CDR3 is 14 amino acids. CDR1 and CDR2 from the germline V gene are ENHRY and SYGVKD. In DNA, the CDR3 is TGTGCCATCAGTGAGTCTAACAGGGGCCACGAGCAGTACTTC. Protein product: CAISESNRGHEQYF.

V is TRBV29-1 and J is TRBJ1-2, with 8 bases aligning to TRBD1. Per the germline V gene, CDR1 is SQVTM and CDR2 is ANQGSEA. This CDR3 spans 12 amino acids. J gave up 5 bases and V 4 bases, and 3 bases lay outside the gene matches. The CDR3 nucleotides read TGCAGCGTTGGGACAGGGAGGTATGGCTACACCTTC. This encodes CSVGTGRYGYTF.

The chain links TRBV4-1 to TRBJ2-7; D might be TRBD2 (5 bases). CDR1 MGHRA and CDR2 YSYEKL come from the germline V gene. The CDR3 runs to 17 residues. V was pared by 1 base and J by 4 bases, with 20 bases between. CDR3 sequence (DNA): TGCGCCAGCAGCCAAGGCCCCCCGGCGTCCCGGGGTTACGAGCAGTACTTC. Translated, it gives CASSQGPPASRGYEQYF.

V and J are TRBV11-3 and TRBJ1-1; D uncertain. The CDR3 extends over 14 amino acids. Deletions cut 3 bases from V and 2 bases from J, with 10 bases between. Germline V gives CDR1 SGHNT, CDR2 YENEEA. CDR3 sequence: CASSFDGDNTEAFF. DNA for the CDR3: TGTGCCAGCAGCTTTGACGGGGATAACACTGAAGCTTTCTTT.

The V and J genes are TRBV7-6 and TRBJ2-2, with 11 bases matching TRBD2. This CDR3 spans 15 amino acids. The germline CDR1 and CDR2 sequences are SGHVS and FNYEAQ. V lost 3 bases to trimming and J lost 5 bases; unmatched junction nucleotides: 2. The CDR3 loop reads CASSFSSGGTGELFF. The CDR3, as DNA: TGTGCCAGCAGCTTCTCTAGCGGGGGGACCGGGGAGCTGTTTTTT.

The chain joins TRBV28 to TRBJ2-2; D is unresolved. The V gene's germline CDR1 is MDHEN and CDR2 SYDVKM. The CDR3 sequence is 13 residues long. The V and J ends lost 5 bases and 0 bases respectively, with 4 bases between them. The CDR3, as DNA: TGTGCCAGCAGTACGGCGAACACCGGGGAGCTGTTTTTT. Translated: CASSTANTGELFF. The full variable domain, rest sourced from reference TRBV28 and TRBJ2-2, is DVKVTQSSRYLVKRTGEKVFLECVQDMDHENMFWYRQDPGLGLRLIYFSYDVKMKEKGDIPEGYSVSREKKERFSLILESASTNQTSMYLCASSTANTGELFFGEGSRLTVL.

This clone was seen a single time. This sequence joins TRBV28 and TRBJ2-7; D is unclear. This CDR3 contains 13 residues. V was cut by 6 bases and J by 3 bases, with 12 bases left in between. In germline, CDR1 is MDHEN, CDR2 SYDVKM. The DNA for the CDR3 is TGTGCCAGCAGAGAGACTTTAAACTACGAGCAGTACTTC. Amino acids: CASRETLNYEQYF.

Concerning this clone: Other DNA sequences of this sample code for an identical CDR3. This sequence joins TRBV2 and TRBJ2-7; a weak D match, TRBD2 (5 bases). Trimming removed 8 bases at V and 3 bases at J, with 5 bases between. CDR3 length: 10 residues. Germline V CDR1 and CDR2: SNHLY, FYNNEI. In nucleotides, the CDR3 is TGTGCCAGCGCGGGCTACGAGCAGTACTTC. Protein: CASAGYEQYF.